The TCR beta chain described here comes from a study of T cells expressing NK-cell markers. Background on the study: Just one sequenced donor of eight was HCMV-seronegative, while seven were seropositive.

About this clonotype itself: Its antigen is undetermined.

General study results and limits: The leading position in the CD3+CD56-NKG2C+ fraction of several donors also went to these clonotypes.

Making the TCR beta cDNA relied on 5'RACE template switching with UMIs. TCRdb reprocessed the 5' RACE reads and reports one entry per CDR3 protein, with no DNA. The sample has about 430,000 distinct CDR3 sequences. Germline CDR1 reads DFQATT; CDR2 reads SNEGSKA (reference sequence). This CDR3 has 16 amino acids. Sequencing was done on a sample of blood T cells: a sorted CD56 or NKG2C T cell subset, CD4+ or CD8+ T cells, or bulk PBMC T cells (not recorded which). The receptor was derived from a woman aged 50 to 60 in good health. The chain uses TRBV20-1 and TRBJ2-3; the TCRdb D gene call, TRBD2, has no DNA to confirm it. The CDR3 loop reads CSASYGLAGTLDTQYF.